A selection of T cell receptor beta chains follows, all from one sample in a study of early stage breast cancer tumors. The protocol was immunoSEQ multiplex PCR, while the TCRdb copy is restricted to in-frame clones and leaves out a portion. The table records approximately 7,400 clones, more than 50% of them present only once. Sequences were obtained from breast tumor tissue. The receptors come from a person aged 70 to 85 with breast cancer. Both conserved end residues are part of each CDR3. A D gene is named only where the DNA matches it firmly.

TRBV7-3,TRBD1,CASSSSPGTGDNEQFF
TRBV6-5,-,CASTPDGGRTQYF
TRBV6-5,-,CASTLRTEMNTEAFF
TRBV4-3,TRBD1,CASSLTGGNNYGYTF
TRBV11-1,-,CASSLIRGTTEAFF
TRBV7-9,TRBD1,CASSPLRGRGRNEQFF
TRBV4-3,TRBD1,CASSQGQGANYGYTF
TRBV25-1,-,CASRGTGNTGELFF
TRBV9,TRBD1,CASSVGDRSPYGYTF
TRBV4-3,-,CASSQDERAGELFF
TRBV30,-,CAWRGAATGELFF
TRBV28,TRBD1,CASSPIGTGPNTEAFF
TRBV7-2,TRBD1,CASSLVGTGYTGELFF
TRBV5-4,-,CASSLRDLTDTQYF
TRBV4-1,TRBD2,CASSQGAGGYNEQFF
TRBV29-1,-,CSVSTSGYTEAFF
TRBV4-2,TRBD1,CASSQPGQGAYGYTF
TRBV6-5,-,CASTIRENSNQPQHF
TRBV7-9,TRBD2,CASSSGLAGIEQYF
TRBV7-9,-,CASSPGTGVYGYTF
TRBV6-5,-,CAARQGRTGELFF
TRBV4-1,-,CASSWGQGGEKLFF
TRBV5-4,TRBD1,CASSPGQGRDTIYF
TRBV2,TRBD2,CASSAAGGPTDTQYF
TRBV6-1,TRBD2,CASSEVWRGGTDTQYF
TRBV19,TRBD2,CASSIGGGGADTQYF
TRBV11-2,TRBD1,CASSLVGTGYTGELFF
TRBV7-8,-,CASSSHYDRYSNQPQHF
TRBV2,-,CASREWYSNQPQHF
TRBV5-1,TRBD1,CASSRTGGIYEQFF
TRBV5-1,TRBD2,CASRFTSGGGTDTQYF
TRBV11-2,TRBD1,CASSGQGQGNQPQHF
TRBV6-1,-,CAIGRGVSNTEAFF
TRBV5-1,-,CASTLGGPGETQYF
TRBV13,-,CASSRRRDLARDSPLHF
TRBV4-1,TRBD1,CASSTGVLETQYF
TRBV5-1,TRBD1,CASSGGQLNTEAFF
TRBV4-2,TRBD1,CASSRGTDHGYTF
TRBV27,TRBD2,CASSFHPLASGGYNEQFF